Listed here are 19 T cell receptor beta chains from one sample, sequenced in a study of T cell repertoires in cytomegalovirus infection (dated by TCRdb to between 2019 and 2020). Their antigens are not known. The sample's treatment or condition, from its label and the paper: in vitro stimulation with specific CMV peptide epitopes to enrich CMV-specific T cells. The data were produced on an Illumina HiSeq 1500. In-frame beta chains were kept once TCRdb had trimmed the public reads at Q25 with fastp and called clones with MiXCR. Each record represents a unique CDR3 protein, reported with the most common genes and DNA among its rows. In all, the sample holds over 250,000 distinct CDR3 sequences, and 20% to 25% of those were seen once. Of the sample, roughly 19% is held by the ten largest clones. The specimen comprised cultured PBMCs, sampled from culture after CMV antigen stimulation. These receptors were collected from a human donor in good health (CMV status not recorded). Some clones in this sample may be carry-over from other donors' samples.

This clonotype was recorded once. The CDR3 DNA reads TGTGCCAGTAGTATAGAAGGAGGCAATCAGCCCCAGCATTTT. This sequence encodes CASSIEGGNQPQHF. V and J are TRBV19 and TRBJ1-5; no firm D call. V gave up 0 bases and J gave up 2 bases, with 5 bases separating them. Looked up from germline, CDR1 is LNHDA and CDR2 is SQIVND (reference sequence). The CDR3 runs 14 residues.

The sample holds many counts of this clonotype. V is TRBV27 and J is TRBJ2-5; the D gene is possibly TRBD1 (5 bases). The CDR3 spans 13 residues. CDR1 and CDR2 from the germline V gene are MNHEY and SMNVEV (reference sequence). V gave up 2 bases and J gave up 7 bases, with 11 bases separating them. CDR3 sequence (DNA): TGTGCCAGCAGTTTAGCCCCCCAGGGGACCCAGTACTTC. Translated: CASSLAPQGTQYF.

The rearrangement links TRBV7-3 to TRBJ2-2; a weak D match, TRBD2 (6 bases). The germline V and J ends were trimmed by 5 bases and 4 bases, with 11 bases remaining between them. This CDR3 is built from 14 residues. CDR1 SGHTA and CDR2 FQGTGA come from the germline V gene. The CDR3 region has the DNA TGTGCCAGCAGCCGGGGACTCCTCACCGGGGAGCTGTTTTTT. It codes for CASSRGLLTGELFF.

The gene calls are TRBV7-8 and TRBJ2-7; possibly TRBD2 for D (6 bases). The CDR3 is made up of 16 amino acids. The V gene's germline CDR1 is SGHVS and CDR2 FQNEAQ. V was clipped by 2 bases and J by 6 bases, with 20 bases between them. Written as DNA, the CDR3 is TGTGCCAGCAGCTTATCTCTGGTGTCGGGAGTTCGCGAGCAGTACTTC. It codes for CASSLSLVSGVREQYF.

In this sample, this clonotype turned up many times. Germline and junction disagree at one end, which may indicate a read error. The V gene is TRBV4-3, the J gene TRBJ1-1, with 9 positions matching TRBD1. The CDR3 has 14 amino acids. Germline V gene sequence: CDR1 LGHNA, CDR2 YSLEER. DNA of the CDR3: TGTGCCAGCAGTCAGGACAGGGGTAACACTGAAGCTTTCTTT. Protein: CASSQDRGNTEAFF.

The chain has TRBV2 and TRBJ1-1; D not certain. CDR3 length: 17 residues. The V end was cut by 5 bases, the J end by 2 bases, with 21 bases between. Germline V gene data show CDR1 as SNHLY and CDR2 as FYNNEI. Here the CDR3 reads CASSFDGEGGENTEAFF. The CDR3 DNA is TGTGCCAGCAGTTTTGACGGGGAGGGCGGAGAAAACACTGAAGCTTTCTTT. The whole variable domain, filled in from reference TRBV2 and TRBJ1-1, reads EPEVTQTPSHQVTQMGQEVILRCVPISNHLYFYWYRQILGQKVEFLVSFYNNEISEKSEIFDDQFSVERPDGSNFTLKIRSTKLEDSAMYFCASSFDGEGGENTEAFFGQGTRLTVV.

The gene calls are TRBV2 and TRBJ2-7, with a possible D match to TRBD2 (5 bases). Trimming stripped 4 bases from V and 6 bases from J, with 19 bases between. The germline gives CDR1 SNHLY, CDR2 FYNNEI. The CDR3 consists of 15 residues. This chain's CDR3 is CASSASEASWSEQYF. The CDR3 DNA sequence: TGTGCCAGCAGTGCTTCCGAAGCTAGCTGGTCCGAGCAGTACTTC.

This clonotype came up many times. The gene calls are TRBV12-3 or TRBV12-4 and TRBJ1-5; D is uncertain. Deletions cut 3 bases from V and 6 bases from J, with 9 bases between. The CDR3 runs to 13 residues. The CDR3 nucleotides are TGTGCCAGCAGTTTTTTGGGCCGTCAGCCCCAGCATTTT. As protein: CASSFLGRQPQHF.

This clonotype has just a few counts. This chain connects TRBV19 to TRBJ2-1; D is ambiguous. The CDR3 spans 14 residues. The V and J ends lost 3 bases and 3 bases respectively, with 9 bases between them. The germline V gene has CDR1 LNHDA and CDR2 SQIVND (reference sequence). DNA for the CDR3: TGTGCCAGTAGTATCTGGTGGGGCTACAATGAGCAGTTCTTC. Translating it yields CASSIWWGYNEQFF.

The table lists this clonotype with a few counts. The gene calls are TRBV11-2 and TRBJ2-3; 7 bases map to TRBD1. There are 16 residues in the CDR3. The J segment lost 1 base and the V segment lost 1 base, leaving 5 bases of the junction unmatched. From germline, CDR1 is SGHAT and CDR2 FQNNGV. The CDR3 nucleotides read TGTGCCAGCAGCTTAGGGCAGGGGGTGGGCACAGATACGCAGTATTTT. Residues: CASSLGQGVGTDTQYF.

CDR3 in amino acids: CASSPEQGLSTDTQYF. The CDR3 DNA reads TGTGCCAGCTCACCCGAGCAGGGTCTCAGCACAGATACGCAGTATTTT. J is TRBJ2-3 and V is TRBV18, with D possibly matching TRBD1 (5 bases). The germline CDR1 and CDR2 sequences are KGHSH and LQKENI. This CDR3 has 16 residues. The V end was cut by 3 bases, the J end by 0 bases, with 13 bases between.

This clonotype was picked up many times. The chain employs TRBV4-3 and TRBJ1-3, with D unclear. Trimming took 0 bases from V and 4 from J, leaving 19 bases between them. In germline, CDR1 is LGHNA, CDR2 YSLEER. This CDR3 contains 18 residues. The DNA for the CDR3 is TGCGCCAGCAGCCAAGACACCGGCAGCGCTGTAACGGGAAACACCATATATTTT. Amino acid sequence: CASSQDTGSAVTGNTIYF.

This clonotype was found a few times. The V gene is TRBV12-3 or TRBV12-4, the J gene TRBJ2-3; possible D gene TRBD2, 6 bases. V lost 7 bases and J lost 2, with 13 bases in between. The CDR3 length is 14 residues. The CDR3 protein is CASIEGGSTDTQYF. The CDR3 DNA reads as TGTGCCAGCATCGAGGGAGGATCCACAGATACGCAGTATTTT.

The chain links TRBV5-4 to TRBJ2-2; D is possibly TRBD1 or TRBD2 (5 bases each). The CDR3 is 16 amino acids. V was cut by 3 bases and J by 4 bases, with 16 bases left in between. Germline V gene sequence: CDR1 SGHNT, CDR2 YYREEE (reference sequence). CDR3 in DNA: TGTGCCAGCAGCTGGGCACTAGGGACGGGCACCGGGGAGCTGTTTTTT. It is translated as CASSWALGTGTGELFF.

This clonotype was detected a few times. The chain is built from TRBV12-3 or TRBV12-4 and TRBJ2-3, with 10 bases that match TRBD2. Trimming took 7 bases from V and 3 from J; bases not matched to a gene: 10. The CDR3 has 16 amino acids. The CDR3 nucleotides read TGTGCCAGCATGAGTTCTAGCGGGAGTAGGACAGATACGCAGTATTTT. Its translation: CASMSSSGSRTDTQYF.

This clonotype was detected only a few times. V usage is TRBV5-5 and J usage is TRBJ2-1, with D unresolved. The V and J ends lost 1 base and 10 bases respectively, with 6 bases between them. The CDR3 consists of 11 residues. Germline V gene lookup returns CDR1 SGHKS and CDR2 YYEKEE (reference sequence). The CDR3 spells CASSLMAEQFF. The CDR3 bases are TGTGCCAGCAGCTTGATGGCGGAGCAGTTCTTC.

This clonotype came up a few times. The CDR3 coding sequence is TGTGCCTGGAGACTAGGGACTTCTAGCACAGATACGCAGTATTTT. Residues: CAWRLGTSSTDTQYF. The chain joins TRBV30 to TRBJ2-3; possibly TRBD2 for D (6 bases). V gave up 3 bases and J gave up 0 bases, with 13 bases separating them. CDR3 length: 15 amino acids. Germline CDR1 reads GTSNPN; CDR2 reads SVGIG (reference sequence).

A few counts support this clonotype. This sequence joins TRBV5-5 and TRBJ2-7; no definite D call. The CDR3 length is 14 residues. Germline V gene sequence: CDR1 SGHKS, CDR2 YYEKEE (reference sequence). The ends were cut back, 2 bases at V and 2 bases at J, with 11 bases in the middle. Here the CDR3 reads CASSFGLNTYEQYF. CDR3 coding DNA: TGTGCCAGCAGCTTCGGGCTTAATACCTACGAGCAGTACTTC.

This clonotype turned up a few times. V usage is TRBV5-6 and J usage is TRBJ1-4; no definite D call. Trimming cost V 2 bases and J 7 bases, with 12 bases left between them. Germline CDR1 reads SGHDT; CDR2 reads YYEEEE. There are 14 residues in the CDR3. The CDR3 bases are TGTGCCAGCAGCTTCGGCAGGCCGGCTGAAAAACTGTTTTTT. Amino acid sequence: CASSFGRPAEKLFF.